Presented here are 9 T cell receptor beta chains from one specimen sequenced in a study of T cell responses to AZD1222 COVID-19 vaccine. Here immunoSEQ multiplex PCR was the method, and the copy in TCRdb shows in-frame clones only, minus some. This table has some 110,000 clones, about 80% appearing once. Sequencing was performed on peripheral blood, taken on day 0 of AZD1222 vaccination. Every receptor here comes from an adult in good health.

The V call is TRBV9, the J call TRBJ2-3, with D perhaps TRBD1 (6 bases). CDR1 is SGDLS and CDR2 is YYNGEE in the germline V gene. Trimming shortened V by 0 bases and J by 3 bases, and 14 bases separated the two germline ends. The CDR3 loop spans 16 amino acids. The CDR3 region is CASSVEDSLRTDTQYF. For the CDR3, the DNA is TGTGCCAGCAGCGTAGAGGACAGCTTAAGAACAGATACGCAGTATTTT.

The V and J genes are TRBV18 and TRBJ1-4; perhaps TRBD1 as D (5 bases). The CDR3 is 15 amino acids. Germline lookup yields CDR1 KGHSH and CDR2 LQKENI. Trimming stripped 0 bases from V and 4 bases from J, with 9 bases between. The CDR3 sequence: CASSPPGTINEKLFF. DNA of the CDR3: TGTGCCAGCTCACCACCGGGGACCATTAATGAAAAACTGTTTTTT.

The chain has TRBV4-3 and TRBJ1-2, with D unclear. The V end lost 3 bases, the J end lost 0 bases, and 14 bases lay between the germline ends. This CDR3 is built from 16 residues. Looked up from germline, CDR1 is LGHNA and CDR2 is YSLEER. The CDR3 DNA is TGCGCCAGCAGCCATAGCGGCTCGGCAGCTAACTATGGCTACACCTTC. Amino acids: CASSHSGSAANYGYTF.

The V gene is TRBV19, the J gene TRBJ2-1, with 10 bases matching TRBD1. The germline V gene encodes CDR1 LNHDA and CDR2 SQIVND (reference sequence). Unmatched junction bases numbered 7, after V lost 5 bases and J lost 9 bases. CDR3 length equals 14 residues. The DNA of the CDR3 is TGTGCCAGTAGTCCCGGGACAGGGGTGGGTGAGCAGTTCTTC. It translates to CASSPGTGVGEQFF. Full variable domain (missing parts from reference TRBV19 and TRBJ2-1): DGGITQSPKYLFRKEGQNVTLSCEQNLNHDAMYWYRQDPGQGLRLIYYSQIVNDFQKGDIAEGYSVSREKKESFPLTVTSAQKNPTAFYLCASSPGTGVGEQFFGPGTRLTVL.

This clone has just a few counts. The chain is built from TRBV18 and TRBJ1-4; 9 positions match TRBD1. Germline V gives CDR1 KGHSH, CDR2 LQKENI. V was pared by 5 bases and J by 2 bases, with 12 bases of the junction left unmatched. This CDR3 has 18 residues. The CDR3 coding sequence is TGTGCCAGCTCAGAGCAACAGGGGGCGTCTGCCACTAATGAAAAACTGTTTTTT. Its protein is CASSEQQGASATNEKLFF. Using reference TRBV18 and TRBJ1-4 for the parts outside the CDR3, the full variable domain is NAGVMQNPRHLVRRRGQEARLRCSPMKGHSHVYWYRQLPEEGLKFMVYLQKENIIDESGMPKERFSAEFPKEGPSILRIQQVVRGDSAAYFCASSEQQGASATNEKLFFGSGTQLSVL.

The genes are TRBV4-2 and TRBJ2-7; 12 nucleotides align to TRBD2. V shed 1 base, J shed 3 bases, and the junction held 10 bases outside the gene matches. CDR3 size: 18 residues. The germline V gene encodes CDR1 LGHNA and CDR2 YNFKEQ. The CDR3 reads CASSQGPMTSGGIYEQYF. In DNA, the CDR3 is TGTGCCAGCAGCCAAGGACCGATGACTAGCGGGGGAATCTACGAGCAGTACTTC.

The rearrangement uses TRBV4-3 and TRBJ2-1; tentatively, D is TRBD1 (5 bases). The germline CDR1 and CDR2 sequences are LGHNA and YSLEER. The CDR3 totals 14 residues. V lost 0 bases to trimming and J lost 9 bases, with 12 bases between them. Here the CDR3 DNA reads TGCGCCAGCAGCCAAGATGCAGGTGGGGCTGAGCAGTTCTTC. This sequence encodes CASSQDAGGAEQFF.

The V gene is TRBV19, the J gene TRBJ1-5; D is unclear. The ends were cut back, 5 bases at V and 0 bases at J, with 11 bases in the middle. The length of the CDR3 is 15 residues. Per the germline V gene, CDR1 is LNHDA and CDR2 is SQIVND (reference sequence). The CDR3 protein is CASSGLGISNQPQHF. In nucleotides, the CDR3 is TGTGCCAGTAGTGGTCTCGGGATTAGCAATCAGCCCCAGCATTTT.

Comments on this clone: The same CDR3 arises from other DNA sequences in this sample as well. V gene TRBV5-1 combines with J gene TRBJ1-1; D is unclear. CDR1 SGHRS and CDR2 YFSETQ come from the germline V gene. The CDR3 runs 14 residues. V was clipped by 0 bases and J by 0 bases, with 6 bases between them. The CDR3 loop reads CASSLGQMNTEAFF. The CDR3 DNA is TGCGCCAGCAGCTTGGGGCAGATGAACACTGAAGCTTTCTTT.